This T cell receptor (beta chain) was identified in a study of blood T cell repertoires in COVID-19. Study summary: PBMCs, B-cell-depleted T cells, or T cells were the source of the cDNA or gDNA that made up the material.

This clone appeared a few times. Germline trimming cut 0 bases from V and 6 bases from J; bases unmatched to any gene: 4. This CDR3 region has 15 residues. The germline CDR1 and CDR2 sequences are SGDLS and YYNGEE. Profiling relied on immunoSEQ multiplex PCR, and the TCRdb table lists in-frame clones only, not all of them. The sample gives about 190,000 clones, about 88% of which show up once; more than 2.5% is in the top ten. The clonotype was recovered from a young woman who had recovered from COVID-19. The chain is built from TRBV9 and TRBJ2-5, with 11 bases identical to TRBD2. Sequenced input: PBMCs or T cells enriched from blood (not recorded which). The chain's CDR3 is CASSVGSGGAKTQYF. The DNA of the CDR3 is TGTGCCAGCAGCGTAGGTAGCGGGGGGGCCAAGACCCAGTACTTC.